Given below is one T cell receptor (beta chain) in context. Antigen: not known. Per germline, CDR1 MNHNS and CDR2 SASEGT. The CDR3 is 13 residues long. The ends were cut back, 8 bases at V and 6 bases at J, with 11 bases in the middle. This sample is drawn from a study of radiation and T cells in renal cell carcinoma. The protocol was immunoSEQ multiplex PCR, while the TCRdb copy is restricted to in-frame clones and leaves out a portion. Seen here are about 160,000 clones, about 88% observed once, and the top ten hold approximately 4%. Study-wide points: From baseline, blood top tumor clonotypes peaked at 2 weeks post-radiation.

Time point described: baseline pretreatment blood. Treatment defined: 15 Gy SBRT to primary tumor, nephrectomy 4 weeks later. Serial blood draws occurred at baseline and 2 and 4 weeks post-SBRT. This specimen was blood, taken from a patient whose treatment included radiotherapy and nephrectomy. The chain has TRBV6-1 and TRBJ1-6, with D possibly matching TRBD1 (6 bases). The clonotype originates from a woman aged 70 to 79 with renal cell carcinoma. The CDR3 spells CASVGQTNSPLHF. For the CDR3, the DNA is TGTGCCAGCGTAGGACAGACTAATTCACCCCTCCACTTT.